This passage covers 32 T cell receptor beta chains from one sample sequenced in a study of shared clonotypes between healthy human individuals. The naive CD8 population came from CD45RO-negative cells selected for CCR7, without terminally differentiated effector memory CD45RA+ cells. Assay: immunoSEQ multiplex PCR; the TCRdb copy retains only in-frame clones and omits some. Seen here are around 2.1 million clones, 93% observed once, and the top ten hold more than 1.5%. The specimen was naive CD8+ T cells from PBMCs. Every receptor here comes from a man aged 18 to 30 in good health. Some clones in this sample may be carry-over from other donors' samples.

The chain uses TRBV27 and TRBJ2-1, with no clear D. V lost 6 bases and J 6 bases, leaving 15 bases between the germline ends. The CDR3 covers 14 residues. Per the germline V gene, CDR1 is MNHEY and CDR2 is SMNVEV (reference sequence). The CDR3 here is CASSFLPLGNEQFF. For the CDR3, the DNA is TGTGCCAGCAGCTTCCTCCCTCTGGGCAATGAGCAGTTCTTC.

The chain uses TRBV4-2 and TRBJ2-1; possible D gene TRBD1, 5 bases. Trimming took 1 base from V and 8 from J, leaving 21 bases between them. Germline V gives CDR1 LGHNA, CDR2 YNFKEQ. CDR3 length: 17 amino acids. The CDR3 here is CASSQVYVGRGDHEQFF. The CDR3 DNA reads TGTGCCAGCAGCCAAGTTTACGTGGGAAGGGGCGACCATGAGCAGTTCTTC.

The CDR3 DNA sequence: TGCGCCAGCAGCCAAGTTTCCGGGCCTCGGACTAGCGGGAGCAATGAGCAGTTCTTC. Its protein product is CASSQVSGPRTSGSNEQFF. The rearrangement links TRBV4-1 to TRBJ2-1, with TRBD2 identical over 13 bases. V gave up 1 base and J gave up 6 bases; unmatched junction bases: 12. The CDR3 loop spans 19 amino acids. Germline values: CDR1 MGHRA, CDR2 YSYEKL.

The gene calls are TRBV4-1 and TRBJ2-5, with 7 nucleotides matching TRBD2. V lost 4 bases to trimming and J lost 5 bases; unmatched junction nucleotides: 13. The CDR3 length is 16 residues. The germline gives CDR1 MGHRA, CDR2 YSYEKL. CDR3 in DNA: TGCGCCAGCAGCCCCCGCGGGAGTAGGGGCGGGGAGACCCAGTACTTC. Amino acid sequence: CASSPRGSRGGETQYF.

This chain joins TRBV7-9 and TRBJ1-2, with D possibly TRBD1 on 5 matching bases. Germline V CDR1 and CDR2: SEHNR, FQNEAQ (reference sequence). The CDR3 covers 15 residues. Trimming pared 1 base from V and 6 bases from J, leaving 15 bases between. CDR3: CASSLGPGRADGYTF. CDR3 bases: TGTGCCAGCAGCTTAGGACCAGGGCGAGCAGATGGCTACACCTTC.

The chain has TRBV5-6 and TRBJ2-7; 8 positions match TRBD1. CDR1 is SGHDT, CDR2 YYEEEE, per germline. The CDR3 contains 17 residues. J lost 4 bases, V lost 4 bases, and 16 bases had no gene match. For the CDR3, the DNA is TGTGCCAGCAGCGCGGGTACGGACAGGGAGTATTTTTACGAGCAGTACTTC. Its protein product is CASSAGTDREYFYEQYF.

V usage is TRBV30 and J usage is TRBJ1-3; possible D gene TRBD1, 5 bases. The germline gives CDR1 GTSNPN, CDR2 SVGIG (reference sequence). V lost 2 bases to trimming and J lost 4 bases, with 21 bases between them. The CDR3 runs 17 residues. The CDR3 nucleotides are TGTGCCTGGAGTCCACACACCCCCCGGGGGGGAGGAAACACCATATATTTT. Translation: CAWSPHTPRGGGNTIYF.

This chain joins TRBV6-5 and TRBJ2-1; no firm D call. V shed 10 bases and J shed 0 bases, with 10 bases lying between them. This CDR3 region has 13 residues. The germline CDR1 and CDR2 sequences are MNHEY and SVGAGI. The CDR3 DNA follows: TGTGCCACCAGCGATGGCTCCTACAATGAGCAGTTCTTC. It is translated as CATSDGSYNEQFF.

The chain links TRBV7-9 to TRBJ2-5, with no clear D. This CDR3 region has 15 residues. Trimming removed 2 bases at V and 4 bases at J, with 14 bases between. Germline V gene lookup returns CDR1 SEHNR and CDR2 FQNEAQ (reference sequence). This chain's CDR3 is CASSLTVRGSETQYF. DNA for the CDR3: TGTGCCAGCAGCTTAACGGTTAGAGGCTCAGAGACCCAGTACTTC.

In this sample, this clone turned up once. The gene calls are TRBV7-3 and TRBJ2-1; the match to TRBD2 covers 9 bases. The CDR3 runs to 15 residues. V dropped 4 bases and J dropped 3; count of bases not matched to a gene: 4. Looked up from germline, CDR1 is SGHTA and CDR2 is FQGTGA. CDR3: CASSSLSGSYNEQFF. In DNA, the CDR3 is TGTGCCAGCAGCTCCCTTAGCGGGAGCTACAATGAGCAGTTCTTC.

This sequence joins TRBV5-4 and TRBJ2-3; no clear D. V was shortened by 2 bases and J by 1 base, with 11 bases between the two germline ends. The V gene's germline CDR1 is SGHNT and CDR2 YYREEE (reference sequence). The CDR3 consists of 15 residues. The CDR3 loop is CASSFLGSGTDTQYF. The CDR3 coding sequence is TGTGCCAGCAGCTTCCTGGGCTCCGGCACAGATACGCAGTATTTT. The variable domain in full, completed from reference TRBV5-4 and TRBJ2-3, reads ETGVTQSPTHLIKTRGQQVTLRCSSQSGHNTVSWYQQALGQGPQFIFQYYREEENGRGNFPPRFSGLQFPNYSSELNVNALELDDSALYLCASSFLGSGTDTQYFGPGTRLTVL.

The rearrangement uses TRBV7-9 and TRBJ2-7; weak D call: TRBD2 (6 bases). From germline, CDR1 is SEHNR and CDR2 FQNEAQ (reference sequence). V was trimmed by 6 bases and J by 5 bases, leaving 14 bases between them. The CDR3 is 13 residues long. CDR3 bases: TGTGCCAGCAGTCCCGGGGAGGCCAACGAGCAGTACTTC. Its protein product is CASSPGEANEQYF.

The genes are TRBV4-3 and TRBJ1-4; D gene unclear. The length of the CDR3 is 18 residues. The germline V and J ends were trimmed by 0 bases and 7 bases, with 21 bases remaining between them. The germline gives CDR1 LGHNA, CDR2 YSLEER. The CDR3 is CASSQERPAVLGGEKLFF. The CDR3 DNA follows: TGCGCCAGCAGCCAAGAAAGGCCGGCAGTCCTTGGCGGTGAAAAACTGTTTTTT.

The genes are TRBV9 and TRBJ2-2; TRBD1 matches 7 bases. CDR1 is SGDLS, CDR2 YYNGEE, per germline. The junction had 2 bases not matched to a gene; V was cut back by 0 bases and J by 0 bases. The CDR3 consists of 16 residues. CDR3 protein: CASSVGGTANTGELFF. The DNA for the CDR3 is TGTGCCAGCAGCGTAGGAGGGACAGCGAACACCGGGGAGCTGTTTTTT.

This clone appeared a single time. The V gene is TRBV2, the J gene TRBJ1-5; tentative D call: TRBD1 (5 bases). The CDR3 sequence is 16 residues long. The ends were cut back, 2 bases at V and 0 bases at J, with 11 bases in the middle. Germline V gives CDR1 SNHLY, CDR2 FYNNEI. Written as DNA, the CDR3 is TGTGCCAGCAGTGAAAAGGGAGGGACTAGCAATCAGCCCCAGCATTTT. Its translation is CASSEKGGTSNQPQHF.

The chain couples TRBV28 to TRBJ2-1; D gene ambiguous. Trimming left V 5 bases short and J 2 bases short, with 13 bases between. This CDR3 contains 15 residues. Germline V gene lookup returns CDR1 MDHEN and CDR2 SYDVKM. CDR3 in amino acids: CASSVRGGPYNEQFF. DNA for the CDR3: TGTGCCAGCAGTGTACGTGGCGGACCCTACAATGAGCAGTTCTTC.

The chain carries TRBV28 and TRBJ2-1, with 8 bases fitting TRBD1. The junction had 5 bases not matched to a gene; V was cut back by 5 bases and J by 2 bases. Per the germline V gene, CDR1 is MDHEN and CDR2 is SYDVKM. This CDR3 comprises 15 residues. In nucleotides, the CDR3 is TGTGCCAGCAGTATGCGGACAGGGACCTACAATGAGCAGTTCTTC. Its protein product is CASSMRTGTYNEQFF.

The chain couples TRBV7-8 to TRBJ2-1; TRBD1 matches 7 bases. J was trimmed by 7 bases and V by 5 bases; bases with no gene match: 14. The CDR3 spans 16 residues. Germline CDR1 is SGHVS and CDR2 is FQNEAQ. This chain's CDR3 is CASSPNPRTGYNEQFF. The CDR3 nucleotides read TGTGCCAGCAGCCCCAACCCTCGGACAGGATATAATGAGCAGTTCTTC.

The V call is TRBV7-4, the J call TRBJ2-3; D is perhaps TRBD2 (5 bases). The V and J ends lost 4 bases and 4 bases respectively, with 21 bases between them. This CDR3 contains 17 residues. In germline, CDR1 is SGHVT, CDR2 SQSDAQ. In DNA form, the CDR3 reads TGTGCCAGCAGCTACCCCCCTGCGGAAGGAGGAGCAGATACGCAGTATTTT. This codes for CASSYPPAEGGADTQYF. The complete variable domain, with remaining parts taken from reference TRBV7-4 and TRBJ2-3, reads GAGVSQSPRYKVAKRGRDVALRCDSISGHVTLYWYRQTLGQGSEVLTYSQSDAQRDKSGRPSGRFSAERPERSVSTLKIQRTEQGDSAVYLCASSYPPAEGGADTQYFGPGTRLTVL.

V and J are TRBV6-6 and TRBJ2-7, with D unresolved. Deletions cut 6 bases from V and 6 bases from J, with 18 bases between. The CDR3 contains 14 residues. Germline V gives CDR1 MNHNY, CDR2 SVGAGI (reference sequence). The DNA for the CDR3 is TGTGCCAGCAGCTACGGCTCCCATCTAGGCGAGCAGTACTTC. This gives the protein CASSYGSHLGEQYF.

The rearrangement uses TRBV5-4 and TRBJ2-7; the match to TRBD1 covers 7 bases. CDR3 length: 15 residues. Germline CDR1 reads SGHNT; CDR2 reads YYREEE (reference sequence). After removal of 0 bases from V and 4 bases from J, the junction contained 7 bases not matched to a gene. The CDR3 DNA reads as TGTGCCAGCAGCTTGGGGCAGGGGGTGATATACGAGCAGTACTTC. Amino acid sequence: CASSLGQGVIYEQYF.

The chain recombines TRBV30 with TRBJ2-7, with TRBD2 matching 12 bases. This CDR3 has 15 residues. Per the germline V gene, CDR1 is GTSNPN and CDR2 is SVGIG (reference sequence). With 1 base clipped from V and 3 bases from J, the junction kept 4 bases outside the gene matches. CDR3 DNA: TGTGCCTGGAGTGGACTAGCGGGAGTGGGCTACGAGCAGTACTTC. Translation gives CAWSGLAGVGYEQYF.

The chain links TRBV19 to TRBJ1-1; D is unclear. The germline CDR1 and CDR2 sequences are LNHDA and SQIVND (reference sequence). V lost 2 bases and J 3 bases, leaving 19 bases between the germline ends. The CDR3 is 17 residues long. The CDR3 sequence is CASSITPKIAVDTEAFF. The CDR3 DNA reads TGTGCCAGTAGTATAACCCCAAAAATAGCCGTGGACACTGAAGCTTTCTTT.

The chain recombines TRBV7-9 with TRBJ2-7, with D unresolved. The length of the CDR3 is 15 residues. CDR1 and CDR2 from the germline V gene are SEHNR and FQNEAQ (reference sequence). V dropped 2 bases and J dropped 2 bases, with 13 bases sitting between them. CDR3 residues: CASSLFDRWPYEQYF. Written as DNA, the CDR3 is TGTGCCAGCAGCTTATTTGATCGCTGGCCCTACGAGCAGTACTTC. Together with reference TRBV7-9 and TRBJ2-7, the CDR3 gives the full variable domain: DTGVSQNPRHKITKRGQNVTFRCDPISEHNRLYWYRQTLGQGPEFLTYFQNEAQLEKSRLLSDRFSAERPKGSFSTLEIQRTEQGDSAMYLCASSLFDRWPYEQYFGPGTRLTVT.

V gene TRBV25-1 combines with J gene TRBJ1-2, with a tentative D call TRBD1 (5 bases). V was cut by 5 bases and J by 2 bases, with 15 bases left in between. The length of the CDR3 is 15 residues. In germline, CDR1 is MGHDK, CDR2 SYGVNS. CDR3 coding DNA: TGTGCCAGCAGTCCTCGTGGGGCGATCAACTATGGCTACACCTTC. Amino acid sequence: CASSPRGAINYGYTF.

This rearrangement joins TRBV30 to TRBJ1-1, with D perhaps TRBD1 (5 bases). The CDR3 spans 13 residues. Looked up from germline, CDR1 is GTSNPN and CDR2 is SVGIG (reference sequence). The CDR3 reads CAQRGLGEAEAFF. DNA for the CDR3: TGTGCTCAGAGGGGCTTGGGGGAGGCTGAAGCTTTCTTT.

J is TRBJ2-1 and V is TRBV27; D ambiguous. Trimming stripped 0 bases from V and 9 bases from J, with 12 bases between. The CDR3 runs 14 residues. Per the germline V gene, CDR1 is MNHEY and CDR2 is SMNVEV (reference sequence). The CDR3 DNA is TGTGCCAGCAGTTTATCGATCCTCCCGAGTGAGCAGTTCTTC. Protein: CASSLSILPSEQFF.

The chain's CDR3 is CASSQDMAGELFF. The CDR3 DNA sequence: TGCGCCAGCAGCCAAGATATGGCCGGGGAGCTGTTTTTT. The chain couples TRBV4-3 to TRBJ2-2; D unresolved. Trimming removed 0 bases at V and 6 bases at J, with 5 bases between. The V gene's germline CDR1 is LGHNA and CDR2 YSLEER. CDR3 length: 13 residues.

V and J are TRBV19 and TRBJ2-7; D possibly corresponds to TRBD2 (6 bases). Germline CDR1 and CDR2: LNHDA and SQIVND (reference sequence). This CDR3 contains 16 residues. Between the trimmed V and J ends, which lost 5 bases and 1 base, there was a span of 18 bases. As DNA, the CDR3 is TGTGCCAGTAGTGACGACGGGTTTGGGGGGTCCTACGAGCAGTACTTC. This translates into CASSDDGFGGSYEQYF.

This chain links TRBV19 with TRBJ2-1; D might be TRBD1 or TRBD2, each matching 5 bases. The V end lost 8 bases, the J end lost 8 bases, and 10 bases lay between the germline ends. The CDR3 loop spans 11 amino acids. The germline V gene encodes CDR1 LNHDA and CDR2 SQIVND (reference sequence). The CDR3, as DNA: TGTGCCAGTGGGACCGCCGATGAGCAGTTCTTC. Translating it yields CASGTADEQFF.

This rearrangement joins TRBV5-4 to TRBJ2-3; TRBD2 might be the D (5 bases). The V gene's germline CDR1 is SGHNT and CDR2 YYREEE (reference sequence). This CDR3 contains 13 residues. Trimming removed 2 bases from V and 11 bases from J, with 15 bases in between. The CDR3 here is CASSFGLATEQYF. The CDR3 nucleotides are TGTGCCAGCAGCTTTGGGCTAGCTACAGAGCAGTATTTT. The entire variable domain, with the rest obtained from reference TRBV5-4 and TRBJ2-3, is as follows: ETGVTQSPTHLIKTRGQQVTLRCSSQSGHNTVSWYQQALGQGPQFIFQYYREEENGRGNFPPRFSGLQFPNYSSELNVNALELDDSALYLCASSFGLATEQYFGPGTRLTVL.

The V and J genes are TRBV27 and TRBJ2-1, with D perhaps matching TRBD2 (5 bases). CDR3 length: 13 residues. Trimming left V 5 bases short and J 6 bases short, with 11 bases between. Per the germline V gene, CDR1 is MNHEY and CDR2 is SMNVEV (reference sequence). Written as DNA, the CDR3 is TGTGCCAGCAGTATCCTCCGGGGCAATGAGCAGTTCTTC. This gives the protein CASSILRGNEQFF.